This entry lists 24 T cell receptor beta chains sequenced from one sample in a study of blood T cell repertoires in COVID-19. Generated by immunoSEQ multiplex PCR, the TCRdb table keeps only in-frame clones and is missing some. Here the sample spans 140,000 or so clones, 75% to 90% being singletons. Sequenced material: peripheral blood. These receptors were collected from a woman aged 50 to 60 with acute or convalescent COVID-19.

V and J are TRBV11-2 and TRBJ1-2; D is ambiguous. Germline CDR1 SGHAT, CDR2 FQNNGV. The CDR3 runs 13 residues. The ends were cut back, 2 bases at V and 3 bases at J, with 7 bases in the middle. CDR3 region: CASSLWEDYGYTF. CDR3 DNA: TGTGCCAGCAGCTTATGGGAGGACTATGGCTACACCTTC.

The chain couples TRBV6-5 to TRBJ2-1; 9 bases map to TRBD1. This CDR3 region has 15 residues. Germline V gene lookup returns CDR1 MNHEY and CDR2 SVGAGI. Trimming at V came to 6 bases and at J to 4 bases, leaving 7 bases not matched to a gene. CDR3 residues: CASSVGTGPYNEQFF. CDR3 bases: TGTGCCAGCAGCGTCGGGACAGGGCCGTACAATGAGCAGTTCTTC.

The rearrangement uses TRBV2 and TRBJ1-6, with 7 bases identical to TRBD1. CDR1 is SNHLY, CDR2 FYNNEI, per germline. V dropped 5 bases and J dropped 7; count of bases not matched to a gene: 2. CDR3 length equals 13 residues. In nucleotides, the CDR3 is TGTGCCAGCAGTCCAGGGGGGAATTCACCCCTCCACTTT. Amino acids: CASSPGGNSPLHF.

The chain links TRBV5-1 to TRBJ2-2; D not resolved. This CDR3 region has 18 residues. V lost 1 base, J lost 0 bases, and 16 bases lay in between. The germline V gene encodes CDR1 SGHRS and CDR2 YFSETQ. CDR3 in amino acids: CASSLTTHQAANTGELFF. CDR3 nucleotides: TGCGCCAGCAGCTTGACCACTCATCAGGCCGCGAACACCGGGGAGCTGTTTTTT.

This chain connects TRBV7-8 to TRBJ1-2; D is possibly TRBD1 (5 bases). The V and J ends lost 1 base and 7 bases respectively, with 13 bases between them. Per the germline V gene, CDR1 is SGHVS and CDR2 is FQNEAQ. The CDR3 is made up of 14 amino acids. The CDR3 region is CASSLVGQGGGYTF. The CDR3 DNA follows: TGTGCCAGCAGCTTAGTGGGCCAGGGAGGTGGCTACACCTTC.

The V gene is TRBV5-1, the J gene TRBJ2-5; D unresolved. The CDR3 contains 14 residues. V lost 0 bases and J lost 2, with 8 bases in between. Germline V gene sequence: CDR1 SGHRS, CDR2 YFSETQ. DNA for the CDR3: TGCGCCAGCAGCTTGGTGGCCAGTCAAGAGACCCAGTACTTC. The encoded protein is CASSLVASQETQYF.

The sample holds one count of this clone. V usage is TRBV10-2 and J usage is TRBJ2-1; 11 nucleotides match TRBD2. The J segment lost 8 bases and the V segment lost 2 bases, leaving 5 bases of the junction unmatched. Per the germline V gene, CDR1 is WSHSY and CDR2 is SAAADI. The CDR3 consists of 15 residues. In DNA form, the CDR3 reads TGCGCCAGCAGTGAGGAAGGGGGACTAGCGGATGAGCAGTTCTTC. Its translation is CASSEEGGLADEQFF.

The CDR3 here is CASSYHTSRVDYGYTF. The CDR3 coding sequence is TGTGCCAGCAGTTACCACACCTCCAGGGTCGACTATGGCTACACCTTC. V usage is TRBV6-5 and J usage is TRBJ1-2; D possibly corresponds to TRBD1 (5 bases). V lost 2 bases to trimming and J lost 3 bases, with 16 bases between them. Looked up from germline, CDR1 is MNHEY and CDR2 is SVGAGI. The CDR3 sequence is 16 residues long.

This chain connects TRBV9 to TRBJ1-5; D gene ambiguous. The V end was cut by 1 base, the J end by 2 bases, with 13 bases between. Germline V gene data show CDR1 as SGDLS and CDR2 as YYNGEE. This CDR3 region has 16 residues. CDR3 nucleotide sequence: TGTGCCAGCAGCGTACAAGGGAGTTGGGGCAATCAGCCCCAGCATTTT. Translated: CASSVQGSWGNQPQHF.

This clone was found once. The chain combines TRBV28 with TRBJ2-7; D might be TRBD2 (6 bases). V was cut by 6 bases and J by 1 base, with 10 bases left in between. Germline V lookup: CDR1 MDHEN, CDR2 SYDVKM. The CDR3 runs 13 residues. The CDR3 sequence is CASRGGGSYEQYF. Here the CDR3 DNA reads TGTGCCAGCAGGGGGGGTGGATCCTACGAGCAGTACTTC.

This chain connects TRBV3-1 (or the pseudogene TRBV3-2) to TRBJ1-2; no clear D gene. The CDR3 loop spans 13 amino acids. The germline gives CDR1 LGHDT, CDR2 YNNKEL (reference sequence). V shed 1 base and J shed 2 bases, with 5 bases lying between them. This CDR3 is CASSQVLNYGYTF. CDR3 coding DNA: TGTGCCAGCAGCCAAGTTCTGAACTATGGCTACACCTTC.

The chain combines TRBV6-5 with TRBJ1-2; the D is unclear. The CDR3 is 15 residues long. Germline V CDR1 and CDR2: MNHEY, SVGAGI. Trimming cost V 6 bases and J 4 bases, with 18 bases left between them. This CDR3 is CASRTPVSRLYGYTF. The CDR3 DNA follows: TGTGCCAGCAGAACCCCGGTATCCCGACTCTATGGCTACACCTTC.

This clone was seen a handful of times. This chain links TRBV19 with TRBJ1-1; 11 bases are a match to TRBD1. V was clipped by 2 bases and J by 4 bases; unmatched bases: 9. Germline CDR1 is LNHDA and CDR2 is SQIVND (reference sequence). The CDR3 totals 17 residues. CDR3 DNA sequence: TGTGCCAGTAGTATACACAGGCCGGGACAGGGGGTCACTGAAGCTTTCTTT. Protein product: CASSIHRPGQGVTEAFF. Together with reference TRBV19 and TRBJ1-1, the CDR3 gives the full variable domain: DGGITQSPKYLFRKEGQNVTLSCEQNLNHDAMYWYRQDPGQGLRLIYYSQIVNDFQKGDIAEGYSVSREKKESFPLTVTSAQKNPTAFYLCASSIHRPGQGVTEAFFGQGTRLTVV.

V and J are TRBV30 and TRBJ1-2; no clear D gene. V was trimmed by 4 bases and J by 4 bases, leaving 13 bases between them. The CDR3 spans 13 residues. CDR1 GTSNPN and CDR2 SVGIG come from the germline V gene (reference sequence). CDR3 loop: CAWTMAVFYGYTF. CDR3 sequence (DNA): TGTGCCTGGACGATGGCCGTATTCTATGGCTACACCTTC.

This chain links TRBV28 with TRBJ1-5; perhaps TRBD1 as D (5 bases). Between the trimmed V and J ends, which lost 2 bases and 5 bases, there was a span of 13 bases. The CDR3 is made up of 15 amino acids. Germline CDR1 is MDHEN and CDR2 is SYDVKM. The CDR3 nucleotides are TGTGCCAGCAGTTTAGGGGCAGGCGACCATCAGCCCCAGCATTTT. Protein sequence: CASSLGAGDHQPQHF.

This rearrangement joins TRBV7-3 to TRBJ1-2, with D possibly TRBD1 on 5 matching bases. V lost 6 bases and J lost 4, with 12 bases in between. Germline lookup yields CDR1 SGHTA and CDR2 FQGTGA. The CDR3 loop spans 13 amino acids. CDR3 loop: CASSLARGYGYTF. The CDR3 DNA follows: TGTGCCAGCAGTTTAGCTAGGGGCTATGGCTACACCTTC.

CDR3 sequence: CASSPRAGPYNEQFF. DNA of the CDR3: TGTGCCAGCAGCCCCCGGGCGGGTCCCTACAATGAGCAGTTCTTC. V usage is TRBV13 and J usage is TRBJ2-1; D may be TRBD2 (5 bases). CDR3 length: 15 amino acids. Germline V CDR1 and CDR2: PRHDT, FYEKMQ (reference sequence). Trimming stripped 5 bases from V and 2 bases from J, with 13 bases between.

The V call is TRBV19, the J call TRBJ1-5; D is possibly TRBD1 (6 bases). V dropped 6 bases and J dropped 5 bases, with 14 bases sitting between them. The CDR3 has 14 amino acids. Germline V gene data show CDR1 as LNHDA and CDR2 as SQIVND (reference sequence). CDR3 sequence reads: CASRLTGWDQPQHF. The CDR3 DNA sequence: TGTGCCAGTAGACTTACAGGGTGGGATCAGCCCCAGCATTTT.

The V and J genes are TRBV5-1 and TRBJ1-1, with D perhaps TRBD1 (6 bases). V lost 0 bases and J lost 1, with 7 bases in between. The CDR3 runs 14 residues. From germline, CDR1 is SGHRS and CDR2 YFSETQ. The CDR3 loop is CASSLGGQNTEAFF. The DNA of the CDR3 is TGCGCCAGCAGCTTGGGGGGACAGAACACTGAAGCTTTCTTT.

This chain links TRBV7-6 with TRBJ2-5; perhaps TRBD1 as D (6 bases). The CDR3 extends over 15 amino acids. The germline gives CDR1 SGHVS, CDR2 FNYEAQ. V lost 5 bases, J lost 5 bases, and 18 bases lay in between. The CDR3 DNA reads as TGTGCCAGCAGCCCCAGACAGGTAGAGGGGGAGACCCAGTACTTC. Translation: CASSPRQVEGETQYF.

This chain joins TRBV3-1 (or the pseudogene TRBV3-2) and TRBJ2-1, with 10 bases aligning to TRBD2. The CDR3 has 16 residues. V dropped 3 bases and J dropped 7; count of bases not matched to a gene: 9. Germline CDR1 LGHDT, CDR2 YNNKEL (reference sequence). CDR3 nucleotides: TGTGCCAGCAGCCAGCTAGCGGGAGTTGGTATGAATGAGCAGTTCTTC. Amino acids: CASSQLAGVGMNEQFF.

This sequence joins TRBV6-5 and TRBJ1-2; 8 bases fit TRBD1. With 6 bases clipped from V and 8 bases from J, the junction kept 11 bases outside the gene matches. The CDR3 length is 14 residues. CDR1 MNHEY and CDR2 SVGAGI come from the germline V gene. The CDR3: CASSGGQGSWGYTF. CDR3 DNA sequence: TGTGCCAGCAGCGGCGGACAGGGCTCATGGGGCTACACCTTC.

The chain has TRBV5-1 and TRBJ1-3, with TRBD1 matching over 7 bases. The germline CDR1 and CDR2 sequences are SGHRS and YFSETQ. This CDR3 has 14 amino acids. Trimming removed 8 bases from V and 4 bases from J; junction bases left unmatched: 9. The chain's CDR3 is CASKGQPDGNTIYF. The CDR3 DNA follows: TGCGCCAGTAAGGGACAGCCCGACGGAAACACCATATATTTT.

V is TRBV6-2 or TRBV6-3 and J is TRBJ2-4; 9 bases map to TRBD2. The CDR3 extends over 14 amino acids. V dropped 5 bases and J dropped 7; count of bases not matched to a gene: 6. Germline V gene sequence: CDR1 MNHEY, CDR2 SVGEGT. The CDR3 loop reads CASSPAGGKNIQYF. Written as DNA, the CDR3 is TGTGCCAGCAGTCCAGCGGGAGGCAAGAACATTCAGTACTTC.